This TCR beta chain is drawn from a study of blood T cell dynamics during melanoma immunotherapy. Looking at the study overall: First-line therapy was either pembrolizumab or nivolumab with ipilimumab for metastatic melanoma.

Data came from immunoSEQ multiplex PCR; TCRdb stores just in-frame clones and leaves some out. In the table there are around 5,000 clones, roughly 80% of which are singletons. Time point defined: week 3, after first cycle of checkpoint inhibitor. Sampling occurred pretreatment (T0) and at week 3 (W3), after cycle one of checkpoint blockade. Material: blood, obtained from a patient treated with checkpoint blockade. The source is a human donor with melanoma.

CDR3 coding DNA: TGTGCCAGTAGTCTTACAGGGGGCCCTAGCAATCAGCCCCAGCATTTT. Translated, it gives CASSLTGGPSNQPQHF. The chain joins TRBV19 to TRBJ1-5; 9 nucleotides line up with TRBD1. V was pared by 5 bases and J by 0 bases, with 5 bases of the junction left unmatched. Germline assignment: CDR1 LNHDA and CDR2 SQIVND (reference sequence). The CDR3 loop spans 16 amino acids.